This T cell receptor (beta chain) was sequenced during a study of cytomegalovirus exposure and HLA in healthy donors. The PCR ran on 60 Vbeta and 13 Jbeta primers. Clones were sequenced by immunoSEQ multiplex PCR, and TCRdb holds only the in-frame ones, with some missing. The table has a few hundred thousand clones, 75% to 85% seen once. A word on this clone: The antigen remains undetermined.

Trimming stripped 3 bases from V and 1 base from J, with 9 bases between. There are 14 residues in the CDR3. The germline V gene has CDR1 MNHEY and CDR2 SMNVEV (reference sequence). Notes on the study in general: Some TCR beta chains (around 160 of them) were listed as cytomegalovirus-associated. Diagnosis of cytomegalovirus status made by the classifier reportedly showed high specificity and sensitivity. CMV antigen specificity was confirmed in vitro for a few CMV-associated chains.

The receptor was derived from a woman aged 55-75 years in good health and CMV-seropositive. The sample comprised PBMCs. The V call is TRBV27, the J call TRBJ2-5; tentatively, D is TRBD1 (6 bases). The CDR3 loop is CASSFLGGQETQYF. The CDR3 nucleotides read TGTGCCAGCAGTTTTCTAGGGGGCCAAGAGACCCAGTACTTC.